The 7 T cell receptor beta chains reported below all come from one sample, sequenced in a study of T cells in Graves' hyperthyroidism and ophthalmopathy. RNA transcripts gave rise to amplified TCR beta CDR3 regions. HTBI primers were employed in a first-round RT-PCR of the TCR CDR3. TCRdb reprocessed the multiplex PCR reads via MiXCR and lists one record per CDR3 protein. The table has about 130,000 distinct CDR3 sequences, approximately 20% seen once. The sample comprised blood. The receptors originated from a woman between 50 and 59 years old with Graves' hyperthyroidism that later progressed to Graves' ophthalmopathy.

The sample holds many counts of this clonotype. This chain connects TRBV20-1 to TRBJ1-5; 9 bases match TRBD1. CDR1 and CDR2 from the germline V gene are DFQATT and SNEGSKA (reference sequence). The length of the CDR3 is 14 residues. V dropped 4 bases and J dropped 3; count of bases not matched to a gene: 4. The CDR3: CSATGDRVNQPQHF. The CDR3 DNA sequence: TGCAGTGCTACAGGGGACAGGGTCAATCAGCCCCAGCATTTT.

The chain joins TRBV19 to TRBJ1-3; D not certain. Germline CDR1 reads LNHDA; CDR2 reads SQIVND (reference sequence). With 7 bases removed from V and 0 bases from J, the gap between germline ends came to 10 bases. The CDR3 sequence is 14 residues long. Here the CDR3 reads CASTARFSGNTIYF. CDR3 sequence (DNA): TGTGCCAGTACAGCTCGATTCTCTGGAAACACCATATATTTT.

Many counts were recorded for this clonotype. The V gene is TRBV12-3 or TRBV12-4, the J gene TRBJ2-3, with TRBD2 matching 11 bases. The CDR3 runs 16 residues. The V and J ends lost 6 bases and 2 bases, in that order; junction bases with no gene match: 7. This CDR3 reads CASSTGLAGITDTQYF. The DNA for the CDR3 is TGTGCCAGCAGCACCGGACTAGCGGGCATCACAGATACGCAGTATTTT.

The table lists this clonotype with many counts. The chain uses TRBV6-1 and TRBJ2-3, with TRBD2 matching 7 bases. From germline, CDR1 is MNHNS and CDR2 SASEGT. The V and J ends lost 5 bases and 6 bases, in that order; junction bases with no gene match: 14. CDR3 size: 16 residues. The CDR3 region is CASSPPRGRAEDTQYF. The CDR3 DNA reads as TGTGCCAGCAGTCCCCCGAGAGGGAGGGCTGAGGATACGCAGTATTTT.

This chain uses TRBV6-1 with TRBJ1-5; D ambiguous. V lost 0 bases to trimming and J lost 7 bases, with 7 bases between them. The CDR3 contains 13 residues. The germline V gene has CDR1 MNHNS and CDR2 SASEGT. CDR3 in amino acids: CASSEAGRQPQHF. The CDR3 DNA reads as TGTGCCAGCAGTGAAGCAGGGCGCCAGCCCCAGCATTTT.

There are many counts of this clonotype. The chain carries TRBV6-1 and TRBJ2-7; 8 nucleotides agree with TRBD1. The CDR3 loop spans 13 amino acids. Germline assignment: CDR1 MNHNS and CDR2 SASEGT. V trimming: 10 bases; J trimming: 2 bases; junction bases outside the gene matches: 7. The CDR3 here is CATSGQVTYEQYF. The CDR3 DNA follows: TGTGCCACCTCGGGACAGGTAACCTACGAGCAGTACTTC.

This clonotype has at least ten counts. The chain combines TRBV12-3 or TRBV12-4 with TRBJ2-1; D is ambiguous. The V end was cut by 1 base, the J end by 7 bases, with 5 bases between. This CDR3 spans 12 amino acids. Here the CDR3 reads CASSLEENEQFF. CDR3 sequence (DNA): TGTGCCAGCAGTTTAGAGGAGAATGAGCAGTTCTTC.